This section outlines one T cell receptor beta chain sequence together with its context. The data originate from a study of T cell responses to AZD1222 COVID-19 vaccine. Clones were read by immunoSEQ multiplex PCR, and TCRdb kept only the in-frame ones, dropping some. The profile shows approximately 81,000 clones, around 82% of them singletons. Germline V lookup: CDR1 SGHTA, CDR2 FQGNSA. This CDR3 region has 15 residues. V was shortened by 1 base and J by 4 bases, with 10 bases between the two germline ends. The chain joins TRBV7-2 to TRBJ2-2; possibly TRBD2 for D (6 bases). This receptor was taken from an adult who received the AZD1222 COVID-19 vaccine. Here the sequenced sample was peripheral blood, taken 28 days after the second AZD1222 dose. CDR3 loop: CASSLDGSRTGELFF. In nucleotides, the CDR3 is TGTGCCAGCAGCTTAGACGGGAGCCGCACCGGGGAGCTGTTTTTT.